These T cell receptor beta chains were read from a single sample in a study of T cells expressing NK-cell markers. TCRdb reprocessed the 5' RACE reads and stores each CDR3 protein as one record, lacking DNA. The table lists 300,000 to 450,000 distinct CDR3 sequences. Sequenced sample: blood T cells: a sorted CD56 or NKG2C T cell subset, CD4+ or CD8+ T cells, or bulk PBMC T cells (not recorded which). These receptors all stem from a man between 18 and 69 years old in good health. The CDR3 runs from the conserved cysteine through the conserved F or W. The order of the fields is V gene, J gene, CDR3 protein.

TRBV14	TRBJ2-3	CASSHRNTAGPTDTQYF
TRBV5-4	TRBJ2-5	CASSRELYQETQYF
TRBV9	TRBJ2-2	CASSRQGPGATGELFF
TRBV7-2	TRBJ1-2	CASTQANYGYTF
TRBV3-1	TRBJ2-2	CASSQELRSNTGELFF
TRBV14	TRBJ2-3	CASSRAMTWRGSTDTQYF
TRBV6-1	TRBJ2-5	CASSIDWAKTQYF
TRBV12-5	TRBJ1-6	CASGLEGQVSPLHF
TRBV10-3	TRBJ1-5	CAIRTDYNQPQHF
TRBV24-1	TRBJ2-7	CATSDPDSAGSYEQYF
TRBV4-2	TRBJ2-2	CASSPTSTSGGRFVGELFF
TRBV28	TRBJ1-4	CASSPHGTGNEKLFF
TRBV6-5	TRBJ2-1	CASASVDSRSFF
TRBV18	TRBJ1-3	CASTDGTGAGNTIYF
TRBV6-1	TRBJ2-7	CASSEEDRAKTYEQYF
TRBV11-2	TRBJ2-4	CASSSVLHSPGTKNIQYF
TRBV6-1	TRBJ1-2	CASREPGTGVGYTF
TRBV7-2	TRBJ2-6	CASSLGWHTGANVLTF
TRBV6-2/TRBV6-3	TRBJ2-7	CASSYLDRDYEQYF
TRBV20-1	TRBJ2-3	CSAPIRGVTDTQYF
TRBV20-1	TRBJ2-3	CSAISPGTSLTDTQYF
TRBV6-1	TRBJ2-3	CASARAAGTSTDTQYF
TRBV19	TRBJ2-4	CASSDGPGKNIQYF
TRBV20-1	TRBJ1-2	CSATETGTGVNYGYTF
TRBV2	TRBJ2-5	CASNGWVLGETQYF
TRBV2	TRBJ2-2	CASSGEGTGELFF